This T cell receptor beta chain is from a study of patients and donors after allogeneic stem cell transplantation. The CDR3 has 15 amino acids. Germline CDR1 reads SGHRS; CDR2 reads YFSETQ. The V gene end was trimmed by 2 bases and the J gene end by 5 bases; junction bases not matched to a gene: 8. MiXCR, run by TCRdb on the RT-PCR reads, gives a single entry per CDR3 protein. Among about 160,000 distinct CDR3 sequences listed, over 30% were seen once. The rearrangement links TRBV5-1 to TRBJ1-1; 8 bases are shared with TRBD1. The material sequenced was blood, either unsorted or a sorted T cell fraction (not recorded which). This clonotype was sampled from a human donor who was either an allogeneic HSCT recipient or a stem cell or donor lymphocyte infusion donor (not recorded which). It is not recorded whose cells these are; they may come from a transplant donor. CDR3 nucleotide sequence: TGCGCCAGCAGCTTATCCGGGACAGGAGAAACTGAAGCTTTCTTT. It encodes CASSLSGTGETEAFF.